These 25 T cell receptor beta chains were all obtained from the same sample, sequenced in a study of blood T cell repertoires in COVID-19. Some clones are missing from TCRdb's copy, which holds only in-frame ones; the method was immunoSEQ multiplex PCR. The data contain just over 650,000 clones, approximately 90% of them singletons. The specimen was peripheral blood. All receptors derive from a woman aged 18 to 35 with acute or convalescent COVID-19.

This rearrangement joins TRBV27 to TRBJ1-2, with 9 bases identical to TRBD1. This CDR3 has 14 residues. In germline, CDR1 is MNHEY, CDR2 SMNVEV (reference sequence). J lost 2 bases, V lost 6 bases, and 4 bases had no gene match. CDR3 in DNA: TGTGCCAGCAGCTCGGACAGGGGAAACTATGGCTACACCTTC. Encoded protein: CASSSDRGNYGYTF.

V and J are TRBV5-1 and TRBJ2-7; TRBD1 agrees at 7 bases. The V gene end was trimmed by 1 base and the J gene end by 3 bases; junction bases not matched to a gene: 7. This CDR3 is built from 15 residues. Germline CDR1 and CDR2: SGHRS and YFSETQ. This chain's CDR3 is CASSLTSGTVYEQYF. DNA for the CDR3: TGCGCCAGCAGCTTGACCTCCGGGACAGTCTACGAGCAGTACTTC.

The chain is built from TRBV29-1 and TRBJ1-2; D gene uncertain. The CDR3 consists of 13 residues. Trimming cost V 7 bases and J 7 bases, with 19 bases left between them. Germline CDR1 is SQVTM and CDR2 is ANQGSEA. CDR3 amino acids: CSAGLSGMSGYTF. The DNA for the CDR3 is TGCAGCGCCGGTTTGTCGGGGATGAGTGGCTACACCTTC.

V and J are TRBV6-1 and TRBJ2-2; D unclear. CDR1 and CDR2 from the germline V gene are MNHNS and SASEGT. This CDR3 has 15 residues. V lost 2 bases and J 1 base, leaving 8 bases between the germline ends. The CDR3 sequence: CASSEYSVNTGELFF. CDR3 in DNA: TGTGCCAGCAGTGAATACTCGGTGAACACCGGGGAGCTGTTTTTT.

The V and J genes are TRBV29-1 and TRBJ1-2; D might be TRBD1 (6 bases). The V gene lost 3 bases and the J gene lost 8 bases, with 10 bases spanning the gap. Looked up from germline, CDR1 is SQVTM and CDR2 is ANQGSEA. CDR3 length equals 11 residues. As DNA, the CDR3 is TGCAGCGTTGACGGGGGGCGAGGCTACACCTTC. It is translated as CSVDGGRGYTF.

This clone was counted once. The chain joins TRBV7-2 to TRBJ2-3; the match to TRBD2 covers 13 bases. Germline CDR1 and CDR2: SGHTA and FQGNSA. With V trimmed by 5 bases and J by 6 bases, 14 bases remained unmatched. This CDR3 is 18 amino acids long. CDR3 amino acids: CASSKRGWGLAGSDTQYF. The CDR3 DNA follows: TGTGCCAGCAGCAAAAGGGGTTGGGGACTAGCGGGGTCCGATACGCAGTATTTT.

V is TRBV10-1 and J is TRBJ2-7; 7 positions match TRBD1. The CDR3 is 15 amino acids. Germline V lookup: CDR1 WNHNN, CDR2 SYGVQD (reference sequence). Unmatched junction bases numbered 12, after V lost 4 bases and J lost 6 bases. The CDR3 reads CASSGRQGVGIEQYF. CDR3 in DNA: TGCGCCAGCAGTGGCAGACAGGGCGTGGGTATCGAGCAGTACTTC.

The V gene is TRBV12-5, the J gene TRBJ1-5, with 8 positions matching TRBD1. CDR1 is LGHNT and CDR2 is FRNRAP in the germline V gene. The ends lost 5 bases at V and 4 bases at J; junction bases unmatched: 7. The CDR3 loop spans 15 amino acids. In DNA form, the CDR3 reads TGTGCTAGTGGTGGAGACAGGGGACGAAATCAGCCCCAGCATTTT. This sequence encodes CASGGDRGRNQPQHF.

The CDR3 bases are TGTGCCATCAGTGCTGATACGGGGAATTCACCCCTCCACTTT. Translating it yields CAISADTGNSPLHF. V and J are TRBV10-3 and TRBJ1-6; no clear D. V dropped 4 bases and J dropped 7 bases, with 11 bases sitting between them. The CDR3 consists of 14 residues. Germline CDR1 ENHRY, CDR2 SYGVKD.

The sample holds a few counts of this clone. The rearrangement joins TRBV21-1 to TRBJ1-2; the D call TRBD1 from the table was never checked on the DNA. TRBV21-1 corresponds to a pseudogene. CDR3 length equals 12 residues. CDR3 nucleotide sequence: TGTGCCAGCGGAGAGGACAGGCGGCGCTACACCTTC. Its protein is CASGEDRRRYTF.

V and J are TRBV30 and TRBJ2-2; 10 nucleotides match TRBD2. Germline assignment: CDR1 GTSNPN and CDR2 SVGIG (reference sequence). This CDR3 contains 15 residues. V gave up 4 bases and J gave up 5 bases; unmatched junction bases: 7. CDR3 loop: CAWIRAGGRTGELFF. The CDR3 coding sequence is TGTGCCTGGATCAGAGCGGGGGGGCGAACCGGGGAGCTGTTTTTT.

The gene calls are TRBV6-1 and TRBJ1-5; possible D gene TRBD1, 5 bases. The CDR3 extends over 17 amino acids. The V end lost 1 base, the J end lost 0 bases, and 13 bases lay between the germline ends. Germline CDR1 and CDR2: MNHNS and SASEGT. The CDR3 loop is CASSEGVGQGSNQPQHF. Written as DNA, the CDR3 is TGTGCCAGCAGTGAAGGGGTTGGTCAGGGTAGCAATCAGCCCCAGCATTTT.

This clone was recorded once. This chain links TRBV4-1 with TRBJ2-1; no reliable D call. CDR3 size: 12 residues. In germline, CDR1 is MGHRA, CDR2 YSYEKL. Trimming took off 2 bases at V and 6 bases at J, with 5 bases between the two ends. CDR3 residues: CASSQHSNEQFF. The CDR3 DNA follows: TGCGCCAGCAGCCAACATAGCAATGAGCAGTTCTTC.

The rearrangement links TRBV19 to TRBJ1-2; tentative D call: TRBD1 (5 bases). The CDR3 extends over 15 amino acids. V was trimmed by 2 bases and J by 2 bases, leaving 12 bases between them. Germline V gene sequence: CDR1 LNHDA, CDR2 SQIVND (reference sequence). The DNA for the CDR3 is TGTGCCAGTAGTATAACGGGGGGAGCCAACTATGGCTACACCTTC. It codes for CASSITGGANYGYTF.

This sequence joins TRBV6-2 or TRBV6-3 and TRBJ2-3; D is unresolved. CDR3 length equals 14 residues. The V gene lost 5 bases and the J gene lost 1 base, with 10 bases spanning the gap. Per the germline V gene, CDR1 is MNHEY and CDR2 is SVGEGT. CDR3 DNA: TGTGCCAGCAGTCGTGGGCCGGGCACAGATACGCAGTATTTT. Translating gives CASSRGPGTDTQYF.

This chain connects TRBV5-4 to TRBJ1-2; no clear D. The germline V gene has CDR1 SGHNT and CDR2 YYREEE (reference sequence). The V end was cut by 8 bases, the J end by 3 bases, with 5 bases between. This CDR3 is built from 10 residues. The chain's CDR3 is CARSDYGYTF. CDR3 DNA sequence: TGTGCCAGGAGTGACTATGGCTACACCTTC.

DNA of the CDR3: TGTGCCAGCAGCCCCGGACTAGCGGGGGGTTCTAGCACAGATACGCAGTATTTT. This translates into CASSPGLAGGSSTDTQYF. This chain joins TRBV7-2 and TRBJ2-3; 14 nucleotides line up with TRBD2. This CDR3 spans 18 amino acids. J lost 0 bases, V lost 5 bases, and 7 bases had no gene match. Looked up from germline, CDR1 is SGHTA and CDR2 is FQGNSA.

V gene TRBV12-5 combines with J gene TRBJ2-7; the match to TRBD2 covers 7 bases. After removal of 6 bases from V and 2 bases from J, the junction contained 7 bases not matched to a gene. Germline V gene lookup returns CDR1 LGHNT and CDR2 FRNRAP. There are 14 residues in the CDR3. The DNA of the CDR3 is TGTGCTAGTGGATTTGCTAGCGGAGCCTACGAGCAGTACTTC. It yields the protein CASGFASGAYEQYF.

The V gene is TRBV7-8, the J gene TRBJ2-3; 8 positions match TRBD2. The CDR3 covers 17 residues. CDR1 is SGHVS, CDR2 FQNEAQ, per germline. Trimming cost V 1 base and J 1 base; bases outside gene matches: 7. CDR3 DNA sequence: TGTGCCAGCAGCTTAGATCGCGGGGGGTTCGGCACAGATACGCAGTATTTT. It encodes CASSLDRGGFGTDTQYF.

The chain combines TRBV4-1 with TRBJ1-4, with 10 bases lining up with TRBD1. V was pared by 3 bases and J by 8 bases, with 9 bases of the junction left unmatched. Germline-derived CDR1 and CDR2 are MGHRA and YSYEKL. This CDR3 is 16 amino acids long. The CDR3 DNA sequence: TGCGCCAGCAGCCACTTCACCGGGACAGGGGAAGAAAAACTGTTTTTT. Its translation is CASSHFTGTGEEKLFF.

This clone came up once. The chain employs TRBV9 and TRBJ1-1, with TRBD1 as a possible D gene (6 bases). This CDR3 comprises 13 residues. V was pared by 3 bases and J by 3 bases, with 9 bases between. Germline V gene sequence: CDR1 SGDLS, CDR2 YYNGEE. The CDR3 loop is CASSETGDTEAFF. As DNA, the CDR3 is TGTGCCAGCAGCGAGACAGGAGACACTGAAGCTTTCTTT. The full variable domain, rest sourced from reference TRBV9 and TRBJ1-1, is DSGVTQTPKHLITATGQRVTLRCSPRSGDLSVYWYQQSLDQGLQFLIQYYNGEERAKGNILERFSAQQFPDLHSELNLSSLELGDSALYFCASSETGDTEAFFGQGTRLTVV.

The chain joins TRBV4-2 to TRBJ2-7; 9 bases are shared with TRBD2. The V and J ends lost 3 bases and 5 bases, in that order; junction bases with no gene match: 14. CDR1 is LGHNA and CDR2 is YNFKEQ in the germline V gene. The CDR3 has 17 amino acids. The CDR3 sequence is CASSHPNPPAGGNEQYF. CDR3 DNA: TGTGCCAGCAGCCACCCCAATCCCCCAGCGGGGGGAAACGAGCAGTACTTC.

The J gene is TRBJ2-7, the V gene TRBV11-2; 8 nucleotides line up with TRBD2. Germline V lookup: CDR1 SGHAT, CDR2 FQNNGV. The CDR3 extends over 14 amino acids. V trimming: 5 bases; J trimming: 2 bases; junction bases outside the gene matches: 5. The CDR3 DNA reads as TGTGCCAGCAGCCTTAGCGGGGAAACCTACGAGCAGTACTTC. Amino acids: CASSLSGETYEQYF.

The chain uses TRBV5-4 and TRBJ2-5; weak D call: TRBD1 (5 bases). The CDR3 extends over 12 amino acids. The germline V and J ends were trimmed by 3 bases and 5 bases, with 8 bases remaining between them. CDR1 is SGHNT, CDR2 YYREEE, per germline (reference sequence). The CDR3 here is CASSWGWETQYF. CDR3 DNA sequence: TGTGCCAGCAGCTGGGGCTGGGAGACCCAGTACTTC.

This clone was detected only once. The CDR3 region has the DNA TGCGCCAGCAGGCTAGCGGGGGGCCTCGTCACAGATACGCAGTATTTT. Translated: CASRLAGGLVTDTQYF. The chain combines TRBV5-1 with TRBJ2-3; 11 nucleotides match TRBD2. V shed 5 bases and J 2 bases; nucleotides not matched to a gene: 7. CDR3 length equals 16 residues. Germline CDR1 is SGHRS and CDR2 is YFSETQ.